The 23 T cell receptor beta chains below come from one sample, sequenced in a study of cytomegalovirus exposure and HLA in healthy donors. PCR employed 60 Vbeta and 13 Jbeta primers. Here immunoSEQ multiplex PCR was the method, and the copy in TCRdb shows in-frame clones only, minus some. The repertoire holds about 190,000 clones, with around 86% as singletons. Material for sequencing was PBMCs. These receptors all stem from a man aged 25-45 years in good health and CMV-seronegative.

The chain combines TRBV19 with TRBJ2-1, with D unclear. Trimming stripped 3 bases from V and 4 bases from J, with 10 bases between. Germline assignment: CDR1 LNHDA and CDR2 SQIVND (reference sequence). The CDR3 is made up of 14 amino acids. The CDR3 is CASSMWAKYNEQFF. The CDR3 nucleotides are TGTGCCAGTAGTATGTGGGCCAAATACAATGAGCAGTTCTTC.

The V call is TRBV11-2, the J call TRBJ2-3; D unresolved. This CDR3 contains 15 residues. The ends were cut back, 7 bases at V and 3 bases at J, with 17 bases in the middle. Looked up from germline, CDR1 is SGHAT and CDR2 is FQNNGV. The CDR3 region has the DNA TGTGCCAGCAATGTCCAGCTCCGGCGGACAGATACGCAGTATTTT. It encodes CASNVQLRRTDTQYF.

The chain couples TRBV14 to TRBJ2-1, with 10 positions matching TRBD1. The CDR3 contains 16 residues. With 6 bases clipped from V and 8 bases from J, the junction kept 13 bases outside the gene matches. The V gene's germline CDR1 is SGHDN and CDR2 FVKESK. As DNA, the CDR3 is TGTGCCAGCAGATTATCCGGGACAGGGGTTATCGATGAGCAGTTCTTC. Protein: CASRLSGTGVIDEQFF.

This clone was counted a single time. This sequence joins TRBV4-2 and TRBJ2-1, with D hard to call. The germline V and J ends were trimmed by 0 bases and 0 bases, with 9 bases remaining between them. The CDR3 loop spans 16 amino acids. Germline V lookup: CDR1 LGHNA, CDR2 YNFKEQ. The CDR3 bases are TGTGCCAGCAGCCAAGAAGCATCGAGCTCCTACAATGAGCAGTTCTTC. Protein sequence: CASSQEASSSYNEQFF.

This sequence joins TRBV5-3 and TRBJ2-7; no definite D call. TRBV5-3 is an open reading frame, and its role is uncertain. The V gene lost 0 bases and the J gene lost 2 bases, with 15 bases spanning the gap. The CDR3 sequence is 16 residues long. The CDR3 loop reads CARSLVVEQSPYEQYF. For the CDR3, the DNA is TGTGCCAGAAGCTTGGTTGTGGAGCAATCGCCCTACGAGCAGTACTTC.

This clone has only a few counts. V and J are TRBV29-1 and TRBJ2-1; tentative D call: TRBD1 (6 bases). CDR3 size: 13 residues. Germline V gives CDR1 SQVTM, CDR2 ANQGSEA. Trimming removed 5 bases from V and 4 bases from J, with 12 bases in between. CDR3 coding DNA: TGCAGCGTTCGGGCAGGGGCTTACAATGAGCAGTTCTTC. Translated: CSVRAGAYNEQFF.

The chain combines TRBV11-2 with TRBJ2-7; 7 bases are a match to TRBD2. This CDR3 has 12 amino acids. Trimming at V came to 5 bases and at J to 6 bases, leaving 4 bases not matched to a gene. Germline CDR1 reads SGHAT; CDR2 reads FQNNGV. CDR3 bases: TGTGCCAGCAGCCGGGGGGTCGTCGAGCAGTACTTC. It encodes CASSRGVVEQYF.

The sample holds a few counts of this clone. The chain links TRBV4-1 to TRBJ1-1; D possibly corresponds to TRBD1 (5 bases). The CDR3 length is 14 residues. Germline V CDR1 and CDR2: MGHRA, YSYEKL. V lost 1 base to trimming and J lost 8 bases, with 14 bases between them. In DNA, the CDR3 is TGCGCCAGCAGCCAAGGCCGGGGGGGTTCAGAAGCTTTCTTT. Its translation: CASSQGRGGSEAFF.

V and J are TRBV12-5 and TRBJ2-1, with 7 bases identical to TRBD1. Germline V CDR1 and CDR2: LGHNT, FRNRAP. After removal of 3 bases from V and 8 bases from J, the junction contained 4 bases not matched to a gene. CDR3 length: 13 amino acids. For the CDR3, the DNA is TGTGCTAGTGGTTTAGGGGGCGGAGATGAGCAGTTCTTC. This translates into CASGLGGGDEQFF.

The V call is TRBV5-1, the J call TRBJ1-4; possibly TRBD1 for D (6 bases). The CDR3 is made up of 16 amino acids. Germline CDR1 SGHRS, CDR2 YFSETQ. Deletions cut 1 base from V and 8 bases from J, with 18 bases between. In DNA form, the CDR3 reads TGCGCCAGCAGCTTGACGGGGGGGGGCGTTTCGGAAAAACTGTTTTTT. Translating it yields CASSLTGGGVSEKLFF.

The CDR3 DNA reads as TGCGCCAGCAGCCAAGTGGAGCGGGGGGAGAATGAGCAGTTCTTC. Protein sequence: CASSQVERGENEQFF. V usage is TRBV4-1 and J usage is TRBJ2-1, with 9 bases lining up with TRBD2. J lost 7 bases, V lost 1 base, and 5 bases had no gene match. The CDR3 has 15 amino acids. CDR1 and CDR2 from the germline V gene are MGHRA and YSYEKL.

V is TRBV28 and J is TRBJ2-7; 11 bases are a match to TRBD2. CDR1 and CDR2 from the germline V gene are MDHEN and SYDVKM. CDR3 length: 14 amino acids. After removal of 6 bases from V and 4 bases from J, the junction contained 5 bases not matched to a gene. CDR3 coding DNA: TGTGCCAGCAGGTTAGCGGGAGGGCCTTACGAGCAGTACTTC. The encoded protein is CASRLAGGPYEQYF.

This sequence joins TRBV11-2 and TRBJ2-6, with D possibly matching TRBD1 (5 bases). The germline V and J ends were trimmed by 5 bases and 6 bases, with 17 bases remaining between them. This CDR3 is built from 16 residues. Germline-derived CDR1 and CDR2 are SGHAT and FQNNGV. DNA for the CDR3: TGTGCCAGCAGCCCGTTTAAAGGGGTGTTGGCCAACGTCCTGACTTTC. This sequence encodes CASSPFKGVLANVLTF.

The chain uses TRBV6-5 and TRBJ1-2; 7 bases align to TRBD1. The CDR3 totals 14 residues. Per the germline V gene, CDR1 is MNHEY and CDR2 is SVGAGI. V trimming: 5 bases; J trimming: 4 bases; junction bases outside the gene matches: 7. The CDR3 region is CASSQDRDLYGYTF. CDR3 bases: TGTGCCAGCAGTCAAGACAGGGACCTCTATGGCTACACCTTC.

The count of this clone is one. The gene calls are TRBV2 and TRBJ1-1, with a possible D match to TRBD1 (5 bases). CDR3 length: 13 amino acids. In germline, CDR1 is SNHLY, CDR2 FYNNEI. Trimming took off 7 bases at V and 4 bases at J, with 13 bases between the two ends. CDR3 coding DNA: TGTGCCAGCAAGGAGGGGATTATCACTGAAGCTTTCTTT. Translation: CASKEGIITEAFF.

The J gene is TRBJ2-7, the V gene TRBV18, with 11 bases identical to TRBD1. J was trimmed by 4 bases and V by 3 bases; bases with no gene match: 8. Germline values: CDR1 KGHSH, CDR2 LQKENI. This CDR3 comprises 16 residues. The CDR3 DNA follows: TGTGCCAGCTCACCGACCCCGGGACAGGGGGGTTACGAGCAGTACTTC. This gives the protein CASSPTPGQGGYEQYF.

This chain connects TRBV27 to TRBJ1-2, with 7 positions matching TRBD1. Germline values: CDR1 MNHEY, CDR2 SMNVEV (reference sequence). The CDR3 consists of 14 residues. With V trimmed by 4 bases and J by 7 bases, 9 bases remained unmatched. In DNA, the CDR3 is TGTGCCAGCAGTTCAAACAGGGGTAGAGGTGGCTACACCTTC. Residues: CASSSNRGRGGYTF.

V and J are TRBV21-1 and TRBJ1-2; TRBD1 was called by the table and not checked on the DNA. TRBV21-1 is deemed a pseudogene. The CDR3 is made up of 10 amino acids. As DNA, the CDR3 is TGTGCCAGCAGCAGGACAGTCGACACCTTC. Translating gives CASSRTVDTF.

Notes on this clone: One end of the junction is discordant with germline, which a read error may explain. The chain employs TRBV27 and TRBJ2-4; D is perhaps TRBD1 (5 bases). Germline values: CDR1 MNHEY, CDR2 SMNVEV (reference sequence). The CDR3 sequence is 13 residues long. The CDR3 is CASSFQGGNSQYF. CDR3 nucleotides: TGTGCCAGCAGTTTTCAGGGTGGAAACAGTCAGTACTTC.

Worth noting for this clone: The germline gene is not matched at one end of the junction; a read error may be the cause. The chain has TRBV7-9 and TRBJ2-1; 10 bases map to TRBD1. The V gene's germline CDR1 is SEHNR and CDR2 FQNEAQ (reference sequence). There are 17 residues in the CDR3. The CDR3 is CSSSFRQGAQPGGEQFF. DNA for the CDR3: TGTTCCAGCAGCTTCAGACAGGGGGCTCAACCAGGCGGAGAGCAGTTCTTC.

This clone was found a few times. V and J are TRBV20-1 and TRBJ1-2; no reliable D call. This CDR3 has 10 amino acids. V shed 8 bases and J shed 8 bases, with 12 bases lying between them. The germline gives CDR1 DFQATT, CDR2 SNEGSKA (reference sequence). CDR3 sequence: CSTGAGGYTF. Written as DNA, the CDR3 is TGCAGTACCGGCGCGGGCGGCTACACCTTC.

In nucleotides, the CDR3 is TGTGCCAGCAGGAACAGGCGGAGACTGTTTTTT. This codes for CASRNRRRLFF. The chain is built from TRBV6-5 and TRBJ1-4; weak D call: TRBD1 (5 bases). Germline CDR1 MNHEY, CDR2 SVGAGI. The CDR3 is 11 amino acids. V was pared by 6 bases and J by 13 bases, with 12 bases between.

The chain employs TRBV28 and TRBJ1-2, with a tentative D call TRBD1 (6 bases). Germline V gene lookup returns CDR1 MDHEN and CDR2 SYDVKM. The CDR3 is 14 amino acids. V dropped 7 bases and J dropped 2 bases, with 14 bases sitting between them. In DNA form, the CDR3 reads TGTGCCAGCACCCTGACAGGCAGAAACTATGGCTACACCTTC. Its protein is CASTLTGRNYGYTF.